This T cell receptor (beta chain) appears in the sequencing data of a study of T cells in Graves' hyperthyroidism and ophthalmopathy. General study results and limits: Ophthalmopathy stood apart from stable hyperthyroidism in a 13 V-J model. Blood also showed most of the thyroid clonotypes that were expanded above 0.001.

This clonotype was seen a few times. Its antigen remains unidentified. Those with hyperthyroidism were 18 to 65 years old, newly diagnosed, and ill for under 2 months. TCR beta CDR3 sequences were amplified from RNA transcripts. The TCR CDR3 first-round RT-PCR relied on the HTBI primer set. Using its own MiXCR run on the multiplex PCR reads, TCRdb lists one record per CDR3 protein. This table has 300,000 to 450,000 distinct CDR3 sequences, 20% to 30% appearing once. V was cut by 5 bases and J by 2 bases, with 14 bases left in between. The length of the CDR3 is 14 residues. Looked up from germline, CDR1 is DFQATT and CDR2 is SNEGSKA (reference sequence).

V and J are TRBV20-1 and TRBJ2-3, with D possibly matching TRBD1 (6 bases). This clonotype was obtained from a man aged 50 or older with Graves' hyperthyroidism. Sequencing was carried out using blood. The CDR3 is CSAPSTGPTDTQYF. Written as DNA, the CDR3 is TGCAGTGCTCCCTCGACAGGACCCACAGATACGCAGTATTTT.